This TCR beta chain was profiled in a study of response to subunit inactivated influenza vaccine. The CDR3 contains 13 residues. CDR1 is DFQATT and CDR2 is SNEGSKA in the germline V gene (reference sequence). This clonotype was picked up a small number of times. TCRdb reanalysed the RT-PCR reads using MiXCR and keeps one entry per CDR3 protein. The table shows about 540,000 distinct CDR3 sequences, with around a quarter occurring only once. These data also featured in a second study, about T cells expressing NK-cell markers. From that paper: Generation of TCR beta cDNA was performed by 5'RACE template switching incorporating UMIs. According to the study, TCR beta repertoires originated from sorted CD3+CD56+NKG2C+, CD3+CD56+NKG2C- and CD3+CD56-NKG2C+ T cells. Sorting was restricted to alpha-beta TCR T cells by an anti-gamma-delta TCR antibody in several experiments. Of the CD8+ T cell pool in six donors, about 1.0-7.5% was accounted for by dominant NKG2C+ clonotypes. The CD3+CD56-NKG2C+ fraction of several donors was also led by these clonotypes.

This chain connects TRBV20-1 to TRBJ1-1; D gene unclear. The material was CD4+ T cells sorted from PBMCs, obtained approximately 13 days after vaccination. The receptor was derived from a man aged 50 to 60 who received an inactivated influenza vaccine. Here the CDR3 DNA reads TGCAGGCCCCGGGGTGATGGGGACACTGAAGCTTTCTTT. It yields the protein CRPRGDGDTEAFF.